Following are 12 T cell receptor beta chains from one sample sequenced in a study of neurological immune-mediated disorders. TCRdb reprocessed the 5' RACE reads via MiXCR and lists one record per CDR3 protein. The sample has around 66,000 distinct CDR3 sequences, roughly 4.9% seen once; the top ten hold 2% to 2.5%. Sequencing input: PBMCs. These receptors were obtained from a woman aged 70-85 years with multiple sclerosis.

The table lists this clonotype with many counts. J is TRBJ1-1 and V is TRBV6-1; TRBD1 matches 7 bases. The CDR3 has 13 residues. The trim removed 7 bases at V and 1 base at J, leaving 3 bases unmatched. Looked up from germline, CDR1 is MNHNS and CDR2 is SASEGT. CDR3 in amino acids: CASTHRGNTEAFF. For the CDR3, the DNA is TGTGCCAGCACGCACAGGGGGAACACTGAAGCTTTCTTT.

This clonotype appeared many times. The genes are TRBV19 and TRBJ1-5; possible D gene TRBD1, 5 bases. Looked up from germline, CDR1 is LNHDA and CDR2 is SQIVND (reference sequence). The V end lost 3 bases, the J end lost 6 bases, and 12 bases lay between the germline ends. The CDR3 is 14 residues long. CDR3 sequence (DNA): TGTGCCAGTAGTATGGTTCAGGGTGGTCAGCCCCAGCATTTT. Protein: CASSMVQGGQPQHF.

Ten or more counts support this clonotype. V gene TRBV9 combines with J gene TRBJ2-2, with 8 bases aligning to TRBD2. Germline V gives CDR1 SGDLS, CDR2 YYNGEE. The CDR3 sequence is 15 residues long. V lost 0 bases to trimming and J lost 5 bases; unmatched junction nucleotides: 3. The CDR3, as DNA: TGTGCCAGCAGCGTAGATGCTAGCGGGACCGGGGAGCTGTTTTTT. This codes for CASSVDASGTGELFF.

In this sample, this clonotype turned up many times. This rearrangement joins TRBV7-9 to TRBJ1-1; 7 nucleotides agree with TRBD1. Trimming took 4 bases from V and 4 from J; bases not matched to a gene: 6. The length of the CDR3 is 14 residues. Germline loops: CDR1 SEHNR, CDR2 FQNEAQ (reference sequence). Here the CDR3 DNA reads TGTGCCAGCAGCTCGCAGGGGGGGTTCACTGAAGCTTTCTTT. Its translation: CASSSQGGFTEAFF.

As regards this clonotype: A much larger clone differs by one base, so this may be a read error. This sequence joins TRBV12-3 or TRBV12-4 and TRBJ2-7, with 9 bases fitting TRBD2. The length of the CDR3 is 15 residues. The V segment lost 1 base and the J segment 3 bases; nucleotides outside the gene matches: 4. CDR3 protein: CASSLVWTSDYEQYF. The DNA of the CDR3 is TGTGCCAGCAGTTTAGTCTGGACTAGCGACTACGAGCAGTACTTC.

This clonotype has at least ten counts. V usage is TRBV18 and J usage is TRBJ1-2; 8 bases map to TRBD1. CDR3 length equals 15 residues. Per the germline V gene, CDR1 is KGHSH and CDR2 is LQKENI. Trimming at V came to 6 bases and at J to 6 bases, leaving 12 bases not matched to a gene. DNA of the CDR3: TGTGCCAGCTCTCAAGGACAGGGTTCAAGGAATGGCTACACCTTC. Its protein product is CASSQGQGSRNGYTF.

Many counts were recorded for this clonotype. The V call is TRBV24-1, the J call TRBJ2-1; TRBD2 agrees at 16 bases. V dropped 10 bases and J dropped 3; count of bases not matched to a gene: 14. The CDR3 spans 19 residues. Germline CDR1 is KGHDR and CDR2 is SFDVKD. CDR3 in amino acids: CATPFSGTSGRARYNEQFF. CDR3 nucleotides: TGTGCCACTCCCTTTTCCGGGACTAGCGGGAGGGCCCGCTACAATGAGCAGTTCTTC.

CDR3 nucleotide sequence: TGTGCCAGCAGCCAAGATGTGGGGTTGAACACTGAAGCTTTCTTT. Protein sequence: CASSQDVGLNTEAFF. V and J are TRBV3-1 and TRBJ1-1; D unresolved. The germline V gene has CDR1 LGHDT and CDR2 YNNKEL (reference sequence). The V end lost 0 bases, the J end lost 0 bases, and 8 bases lay between the germline ends. The length of the CDR3 is 15 residues. Using reference TRBV3-1 and TRBJ1-1 for the parts outside the CDR3, the full variable domain is DTAVSQTPKYLVTQMGNDKSIKCEQNLGHDTMYWYKQDSKKFLKIMFSYNNKELIINETVPNRFSPKSPDKAHLNLHINSLELGDSAVYFCASSQDVGLNTEAFFGQGTRLTVV.

This clonotype was seen many times. The chain is built from TRBV7-2 and TRBJ2-2, with 10 bases that match TRBD2. Germline trimming cut 4 bases from V and 6 bases from J; bases unmatched to any gene: 5. The CDR3 spans 15 residues. In germline, CDR1 is SGHTA, CDR2 FQGNSA. CDR3 protein: CASSSLGLAAGELFF. The CDR3 nucleotides are TGTGCCAGCAGCTCTCTCGGACTAGCGGCCGGGGAGCTGTTTTTT.

This clonotype was seen at least ten times. V is TRBV20-1 and J is TRBJ1-5, with unresolved D. V was cut by 4 bases and J by 1 base, with 8 bases left in between. The germline V gene has CDR1 DFQATT and CDR2 SNEGSKA (reference sequence). This CDR3 is 13 amino acids long. As DNA, the CDR3 is TGCAGTGCTAACACCCCGAGCAATCAGCCCCAGCATTTT. This codes for CSANTPSNQPQHF.

This chain connects TRBV20-1 to TRBJ2-2, with D tentatively TRBD1 or TRBD2 (5 bases each). This CDR3 spans 15 amino acids. Trimming shortened V by 0 bases and J by 5 bases, and 13 bases separated the two germline ends. The V gene's germline CDR1 is DFQATT and CDR2 SNEGSKA (reference sequence). CDR3 coding DNA: TGCAGTGCTAGAGATGTTGGGACCGGGACCGGGGAGCTGTTTTTT. Translating it yields CSARDVGTGTGELFF.

The chain employs TRBV20-1 and TRBJ2-3, with 11 bases matching TRBD2. The CDR3 extends over 18 amino acids. V shed 0 bases, J shed 1 base, and the junction held 9 bases outside the gene matches. Germline CDR1 reads DFQATT; CDR2 reads SNEGSKA (reference sequence). The CDR3 sequence: CSARDFVAGGPGTDTQYF. The CDR3 nucleotides are TGCAGTGCTAGAGATTTTGTAGCGGGAGGGCCGGGCACAGATACGCAGTATTTT.